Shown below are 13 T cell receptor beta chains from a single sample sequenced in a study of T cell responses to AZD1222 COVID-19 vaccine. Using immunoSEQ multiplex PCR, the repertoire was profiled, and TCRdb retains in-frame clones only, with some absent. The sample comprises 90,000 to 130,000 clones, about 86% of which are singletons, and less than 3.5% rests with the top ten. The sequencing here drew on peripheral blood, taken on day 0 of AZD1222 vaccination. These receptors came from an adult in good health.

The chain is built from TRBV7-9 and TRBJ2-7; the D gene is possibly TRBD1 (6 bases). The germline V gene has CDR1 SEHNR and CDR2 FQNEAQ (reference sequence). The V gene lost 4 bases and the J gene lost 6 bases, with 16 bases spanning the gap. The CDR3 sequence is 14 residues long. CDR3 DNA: TGTGCCAGCAGCTCCACGACAGGCCCCCGCGAGCAGTACTTC. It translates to CASSSTTGPREQYF. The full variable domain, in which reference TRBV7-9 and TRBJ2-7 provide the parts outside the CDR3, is DTGVSQNPRHKITKRGQNVTFRCDPISEHNRLYWYRQTLGQGPEFLTYFQNEAQLEKSRLLSDRFSAERPKGSFSTLEIQRTEQGDSAMYLCASSSTTGPREQYFGPGTRLTVT.

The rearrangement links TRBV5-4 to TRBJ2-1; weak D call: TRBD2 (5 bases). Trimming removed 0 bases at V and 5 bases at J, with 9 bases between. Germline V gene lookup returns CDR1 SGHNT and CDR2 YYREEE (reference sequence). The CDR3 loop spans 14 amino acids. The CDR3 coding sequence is TGTGCCAGCAGCTTGGCCGGGATCGACAATGAGCAGTTCTTC. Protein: CASSLAGIDNEQFF.

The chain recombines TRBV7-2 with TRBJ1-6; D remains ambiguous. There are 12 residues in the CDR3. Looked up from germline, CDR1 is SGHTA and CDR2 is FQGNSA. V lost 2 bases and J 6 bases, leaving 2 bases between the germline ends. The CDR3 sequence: CASSLTNSPLHF. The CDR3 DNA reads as TGTGCCAGCAGCTTAACTAATTCACCCCTCCACTTT.

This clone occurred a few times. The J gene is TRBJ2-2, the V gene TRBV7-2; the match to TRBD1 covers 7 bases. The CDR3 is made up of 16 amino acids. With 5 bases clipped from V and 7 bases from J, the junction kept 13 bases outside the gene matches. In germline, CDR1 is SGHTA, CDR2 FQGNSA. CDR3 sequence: CASSLSAQGFGGELFF. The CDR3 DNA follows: TGTGCCAGCAGCCTAAGTGCACAGGGGTTTGGCGGGGAGCTGTTTTTT.

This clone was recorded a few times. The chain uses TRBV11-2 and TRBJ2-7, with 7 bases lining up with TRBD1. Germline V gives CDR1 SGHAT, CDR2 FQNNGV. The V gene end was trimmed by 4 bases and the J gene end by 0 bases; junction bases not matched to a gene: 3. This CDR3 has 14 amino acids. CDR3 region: CASSSGQFSYEQYF. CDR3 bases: TGTGCCAGCAGCTCGGGACAGTTCTCCTACGAGCAGTACTTC.

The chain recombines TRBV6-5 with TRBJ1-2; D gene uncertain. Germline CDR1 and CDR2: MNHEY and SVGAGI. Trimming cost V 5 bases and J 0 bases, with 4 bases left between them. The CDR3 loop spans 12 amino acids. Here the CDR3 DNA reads TGTGCCAGCAGTCAGGCTAACTATGGCTACACCTTC. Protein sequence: CASSQANYGYTF.

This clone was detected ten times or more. The CDR3 nucleotides are TGTGCCAGCAGCTTAGTAGGGGGACAGGGGCCGAACACTGAAGCTTTCTTT. Residues: CASSLVGGQGPNTEAFF. The chain recombines TRBV11-2 with TRBJ1-1; 10 nucleotides align to TRBD1. Germline V lookup: CDR1 SGHAT, CDR2 FQNNGV. This CDR3 region has 17 residues. V lost 1 base and J lost 1; bases outside the gene matches: 6. Combining the CDR3 with reference TRBV11-2 and TRBJ1-1 gives the whole variable domain EAGVAQSPRYKIIEKRQSVAFWCNPISGHATLYWYQQILGQGPKLLIQFQNNGVVDDSQLPKDRFSAERLKGVDSTLKIQPAKLEDSAVYLCASSLVGGQGPNTEAFFGQGTRLTVV.

DNA for the CDR3: TGCGCCAGCAGCATTGACCCAGGGTATCATCAGCCCCAGCATTTT. It is translated as CASSIDPGYHQPQHF. The gene calls are TRBV5-1 and TRBJ1-5; D perhaps matches TRBD1 (5 bases). The V gene lost 4 bases and the J gene lost 5 bases, with 16 bases spanning the gap. This CDR3 spans 15 amino acids. Germline values: CDR1 SGHRS, CDR2 YFSETQ. Drawing the rest from reference TRBV5-1 and TRBJ1-5, the complete variable domain is KAGVTQTPRYLIKTRGQQVTLSCSPISGHRSVSWYQQTPGQGLQFLFEYFSETQRNKGNFPGRFSGRQFSNSRSEMNVSTLELGDSALYLCASSIDPGYHQPQHFGDGTRLSIL.

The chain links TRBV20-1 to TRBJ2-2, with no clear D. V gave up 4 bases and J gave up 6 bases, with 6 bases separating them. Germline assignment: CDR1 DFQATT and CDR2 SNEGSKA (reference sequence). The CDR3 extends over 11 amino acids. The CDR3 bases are TGCAGTGCTAATAGGGCCGGGGAGCTGTTTTTT. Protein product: CSANRAGELFF.

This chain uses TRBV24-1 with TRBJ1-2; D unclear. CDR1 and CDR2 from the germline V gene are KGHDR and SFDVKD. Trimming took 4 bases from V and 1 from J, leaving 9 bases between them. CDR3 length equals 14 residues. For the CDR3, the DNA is TGTGCCACCAGTGACCTCGACGGTAACTATGGCTACACCTTC. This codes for CATSDLDGNYGYTF.

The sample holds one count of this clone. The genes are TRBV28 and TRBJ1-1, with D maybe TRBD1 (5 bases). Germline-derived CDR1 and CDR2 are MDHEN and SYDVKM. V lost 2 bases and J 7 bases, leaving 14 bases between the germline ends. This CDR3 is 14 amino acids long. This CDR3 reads CASSLILGEDEAFF. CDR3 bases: TGTGCCAGCAGTTTAATTTTGGGGGAAGATGAAGCTTTCTTT. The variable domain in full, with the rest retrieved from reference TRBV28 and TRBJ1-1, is DVKVTQSSRYLVKRTGEKVFLECVQDMDHENMFWYRQDPGLGLRLIYFSYDVKMKEKGDIPEGYSVSREKKERFSLILESASTNQTSMYLCASSLILGEDEAFFGQGTRLTVV.

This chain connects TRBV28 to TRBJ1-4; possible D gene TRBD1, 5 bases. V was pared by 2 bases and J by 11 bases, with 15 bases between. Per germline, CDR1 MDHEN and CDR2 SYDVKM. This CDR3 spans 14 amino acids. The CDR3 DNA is TGTGCCAGCAGTTTACCCCAGGGCCTTGGGAAACTGTTTTTT. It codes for CASSLPQGLGKLFF.

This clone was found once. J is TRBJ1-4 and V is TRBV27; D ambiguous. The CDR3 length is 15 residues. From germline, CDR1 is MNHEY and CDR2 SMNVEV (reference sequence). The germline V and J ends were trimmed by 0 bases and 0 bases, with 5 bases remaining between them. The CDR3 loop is CASSLSQTTNEKLFF. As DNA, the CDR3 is TGTGCCAGCAGTTTATCACAAACAACTAATGAAAAACTGTTTTTT.